Each of the 15 T cell receptor beta chains below was sequenced from the same sample in a study of cytomegalovirus exposure and HLA in healthy donors. Both 60 Vbeta primers and 13 Jbeta primers went into the PCR. TCRdb keeps only in-frame clones here, not all; method: immunoSEQ multiplex PCR. The sample gives about 200,000 clones, about 80% of which show up once; roughly 15% is in the top ten. Sequenced: PBMCs. The receptors originated from a man in his forties in good health and CMV-seronegative.

In its sample, this clone was seen a few times. J is TRBJ2-2 and V is TRBV6-5, with D hard to call. Looked up from germline, CDR1 is MNHEY and CDR2 is SVGAGI. Trimming took off 7 bases at V and 7 bases at J, with 10 bases between the two ends. The CDR3 is 12 amino acids. CDR3 sequence reads: CASNKFLGELFF. Written as DNA, the CDR3 is TGTGCCAGCAACAAGTTCCTCGGGGAGCTGTTTTTT.

This clone was detected only once. The chain recombines TRBV19 with TRBJ1-5; D gene unclear. The CDR3 loop spans 15 amino acids. In germline, CDR1 is LNHDA, CDR2 SQIVND (reference sequence). Trimming removed 6 bases at V and 2 bases at J, with 14 bases between. In DNA, the CDR3 is TGTGCCAGTAGCCCCTCAAGGAGTGGCAATCAGCCCCAGCATTTT. It translates to CASSPSRSGNQPQHF.

The gene calls are TRBV27 and TRBJ1-4; D not resolved. Germline V gene sequence: CDR1 MNHEY, CDR2 SMNVEV (reference sequence). V lost 5 bases and J lost 14, with 24 bases in between. The length of the CDR3 is 15 residues. The CDR3 loop is CASSPIQFPTLFLFF. CDR3 bases: TGTGCCAGCAGTCCGATACAGTTTCCCACTCTCTTCCTGTTTTTT.

The rearrangement joins TRBV2 to TRBJ2-1; the match to TRBD2 covers 8 bases. Losses at the gene ends were 4 bases for V and 6 bases for J; bases not matched to a gene: 2. The CDR3 is made up of 13 amino acids. From germline, CDR1 is SNHLY and CDR2 FYNNEI. The CDR3 coding sequence is TGTGCCAGCAGTGCGGGGGGGCGCAATGAGCAGTTCTTC. As protein: CASSAGGRNEQFF.

This clone was detected only a few times. The rearrangement joins TRBV5-1 to TRBJ2-2, with 10 bases identical to TRBD1. Germline V gene sequence: CDR1 SGHRS, CDR2 YFSETQ. The CDR3 is 14 amino acids. Germline trimming cut 6 bases from V and 5 bases from J; bases unmatched to any gene: 4. Here the CDR3 DNA reads TGCGCCAGCAACCCGGGACAGGGGACCGGGGAGCTGTTTTTT. Protein: CASNPGQGTGELFF.

The chain links TRBV7-9 to TRBJ1-5; no reliable D call. From germline, CDR1 is SEHNR and CDR2 FQNEAQ (reference sequence). The CDR3 consists of 16 residues. V was pared by 2 bases and J by 2 bases, with 13 bases between. The CDR3 nucleotides read TGTGCCAGCAGCTTATCTCGGGGAAGCGGCAATCAGCCCCAGCATTTT. Translating it yields CASSLSRGSGNQPQHF. The complete variable domain, with remaining parts taken from reference TRBV7-9 and TRBJ1-5, reads DTGVSQNPRHKITKRGQNVTFRCDPISEHNRLYWYRQTLGQGPEFLTYFQNEAQLEKSRLLSDRFSAERPKGSFSTLEIQRTEQGDSAMYLCASSLSRGSGNQPQHFGDGTRLSIL.

The V call is TRBV9, the J call TRBJ2-2, with D perhaps matching TRBD1 (6 bases). Germline V gene sequence: CDR1 SGDLS, CDR2 YYNGEE. This CDR3 has 15 amino acids. The V end was cut by 3 bases, the J end by 5 bases, with 14 bases between. The CDR3 spells CASSANLQGTGELFF. The CDR3 region has the DNA TGTGCCAGCAGCGCCAATTTACAGGGAACCGGGGAGCTGTTTTTT.

This clone was seen once. The V gene is TRBV28, the J gene TRBJ2-7; 8 positions agree with TRBD1. The junction had 6 bases not matched to a gene; V was cut back by 1 base and J by 7 bases. This CDR3 spans 14 amino acids. CDR1 is MDHEN, CDR2 SYDVKM, per germline. This chain's CDR3 is CASSLSQGAREQYF. CDR3 coding DNA: TGTGCCAGCAGTTTATCTCAGGGGGCAAGGGAGCAGTACTTC. The full variable domain, in which reference TRBV28 and TRBJ2-7 provide the parts outside the CDR3, is DVKVTQSSRYLVKRTGEKVFLECVQDMDHENMFWYRQDPGLGLRLIYFSYDVKMKEKGDIPEGYSVSREKKERFSLILESASTNQTSMYLCASSLSQGAREQYFGPGTRLTVT.

This sequence joins TRBV28 and TRBJ2-5, with 8 positions matching TRBD2. CDR3 length: 15 residues. Germline V gene lookup returns CDR1 MDHEN and CDR2 SYDVKM. V was clipped by 8 bases and J by 1 base; unmatched bases: 9. The chain's CDR3 is CASGGGTRGQETQYF. The CDR3 DNA follows: TGTGCCAGCGGGGGTGGGACTAGGGGCCAAGAGACCCAGTACTTC.

Comment on this clone: The junction departs from the called germline gene at one end, perhaps through a read error. CDR3 residues: CARSLASGANVLTF. CDR3 DNA sequence: TGTGCCCGCAGTCTAGCCTCTGGGGCCAACGTCCTGACTTTC. The V gene is TRBV28, the J gene TRBJ2-6; D is possibly TRBD2 (5 bases). The germline V gene encodes CDR1 MDHEN and CDR2 SYDVKM. This CDR3 is built from 14 residues. Full variable domain (remainder filled in from reference TRBV28 and TRBJ2-6): DVKVTQSSRYLVKRTGEKVFLECVQDMDHENMFWYRQDPGLGLRLIYFSYDVKMKEKGDIPEGYSVSREKKERFSLILESASTNQTSMYLCARSLASGANVLTFGAGSRLTVL.

The chain has TRBV7-3 and TRBJ2-6, with 8 bases matching TRBD1. Unmatched junction bases numbered 2, after V lost 2 bases and J lost 2 bases. Germline V lookup: CDR1 SGHTA, CDR2 FQGTGA. The CDR3 consists of 16 residues. The chain's CDR3 is CASSLQGATGANVLTF. The CDR3 bases are TGTGCCAGCAGCTTACAGGGGGCGACTGGGGCCAACGTCCTGACTTTC.

V and J are TRBV27 and TRBJ1-1; D is unresolved. The ends were cut back, 3 bases at V and 4 bases at J, with 9 bases in the middle. Germline V gene data show CDR1 as MNHEY and CDR2 as SMNVEV (reference sequence). CDR3 size: 13 residues. The CDR3 region has the DNA TGTGCCAGCAGTTTTAGTGGGCTCACTGAAGCTTTCTTT. Translation: CASSFSGLTEAFF.

V usage is TRBV7-3 and J usage is TRBJ1-1; D is undetermined. Germline CDR1 is SGHTA and CDR2 is FQGTGA. The CDR3 totals 13 residues. V lost 5 bases to trimming and J lost 3 bases, with 10 bases between them. The CDR3 loop is CASSPRDYTEAFF. DNA of the CDR3: TGTGCCAGCAGCCCTCGAGACTACACTGAAGCTTTCTTT.

This clone appeared a single time. The chain carries TRBV25-1 and TRBJ2-3, with unresolved D. Trimming took 2 bases from V and 2 from J, leaving 5 bases between them. CDR1 and CDR2 from the germline V gene are MGHDK and SYGVNS. This CDR3 is 13 amino acids long. The CDR3 loop is CASSERDTDTQYF. Written as DNA, the CDR3 is TGTGCCAGCAGTGAACGAGACACAGATACGCAGTATTTT.

This clone was counted between two and nine times. The chain carries TRBV5-5 and TRBJ2-7, with TRBD2 as a possible D gene (5 bases). This CDR3 is 16 amino acids long. Germline V lookup: CDR1 SGHKS, CDR2 YYEKEE (reference sequence). Trimming stripped 0 bases from V and 0 bases from J, with 13 bases between. Here the CDR3 reads CASSLDPGLFSYEQYF. CDR3 DNA: TGTGCCAGCAGCTTGGACCCCGGACTCTTCTCCTACGAGCAGTACTTC.